A selection of T cell receptor beta chains follows, all from one sample in a study of molecular identifiers for immune sequencing clone quantification. TCRdb processed the PCR reads anew with MiXCR; each CDR3 protein has one entry. In the table there are over 35,000 distinct CDR3 sequences, approximately 22% of which are singletons. Sequences were obtained from naive CD8+ T cells from blood, with Jurkat cell RNA spiked in. These receptors all come from a human donor in good health. Some libraries in this study had Jurkat cell RNA spiked in. Both conserved end residues are trimmed from each CDR3. A D gene is named only where the DNA matches it firmly.

d_gene | j_gene | v_gene | CDR3aa
. | TRBJ1-1 | TRBV6-5 | ASSYQEDTEAF
. | TRBJ2-2 | TRBV7-2 | ASSLETSGELF
. | TRBJ2-1 | TRBV7-3 | ASSPVGSGYNEQF
TRBD2 | TRBJ2-3 | TRBV5-3 | ASSLVLAVGGDTQY
TRBD2 | TRBJ2-7 | TRBV5-1 | ASRPGTSGYEQY
. | TRBJ2-7 | TRBV7-2 | ASSYEVWDEQY
. | TRBJ2-7 | TRBV2 | ASIGHLYEQY
TRBD1 | TRBJ2-2 | TRBV19 | ASSPGTANTGELC
TRBD1 | TRBJ2-5 | TRBV20-1 | SARARDRPLETQY
. | TRBJ1-6 | TRBV4-1 | ASSQDTGNSPLH
. | TRBJ2-7 | TRBV6-2/TRBV6-3 | ASRAGRTSEQY
TRBD2 | TRBJ2-1 | TRBV4-3 | ASSQEGRLAEAF
. | TRBJ2-4 | TRBV7-2 | ASSLARGGRRDIQY
. | TRBJ1-1 | TRBV5-6 | ASSPRQEMNTEAF
TRBD1 | TRBJ2-5 | TRBV7-9 | ASSPTGGETQY
. | TRBJ2-7 | TRBV27 | ASSFSGSSYEQY